These 32 T cell receptor beta chains share one sample of origin, sequenced in a study of T-cell memory formation after mild COVID-19 (dated by TCRdb to the early 2020s). Preparation of the library involved 5' RACE. The data were produced on an Illumina NovaSeq 6000. Starting from the raw public reads, TCRdb applied fastp trimming at Q25, assembled clones with MiXCR and retained in-frame beta chains. Identical CDR3 proteins give one entry, which carries the most common genes and DNA. This sample lists about 360,000 distinct CDR3 sequences; 10% to 15% were detected once. Of the sample, about 20% falls within the top ten clones. Sequences were obtained from PBMCs or a T cell subset sorted from them (not recorded which). The receptors were gathered from a man between 18 and 35 years old who had mild COVID-19 (a few samples of this study predate the infection). The sample titles of this study are shuffled in the database, so cell type and time point are left out; the donor was told from shared clones.

This clonotype was seen more than once but under ten times. This sequence joins TRBV5-1 and TRBJ1-1, with D perhaps matching TRBD1 (6 bases). The CDR3 is 14 amino acids. Trimming removed 0 bases at V and 8 bases at J, with 14 bases between. CDR1 SGHRS and CDR2 YFSETQ come from the germline V gene. This CDR3 reads CASSLEVPGVEAFF. As DNA, the CDR3 is TGCGCCAGCAGCTTGGAGGTTCCAGGGGTGGAAGCTTTCTTT.

This clonotype was observed once. The chain has TRBV28 and TRBJ1-2; D is undetermined. This CDR3 has 13 residues. The V end was cut by 4 bases, the J end by 4 bases, with 10 bases between. The germline V gene encodes CDR1 MDHEN and CDR2 SYDVKM. In DNA, the CDR3 is TGTGCCAGCAGTTCCCTACCGATCTATGGCTACACCTTC. Its protein product is CASSSLPIYGYTF.

CDR3 coding DNA: TGTGCCAGCAGCTTACTCCCCGGCAGAGACTACGAGCAGTACTTC. Translating gives CASSLLPGRDYEQYF. V and J are TRBV13 and TRBJ2-7; no reliable D call. The CDR3 covers 15 residues. Trimming removed 2 bases at V and 3 bases at J, with 14 bases between. Germline V gene sequence: CDR1 PRHDT, CDR2 FYEKMQ (reference sequence).

This clonotype turned up a few times. The V gene is TRBV6-2 or TRBV6-3, the J gene TRBJ1-5; weak D call: TRBD1 (5 bases). CDR3 length equals 15 residues. The germline V gene has CDR1 MNHEY and CDR2 SVGEGT. Between the trimmed V and J ends, which lost 6 bases and 3 bases, there was a span of 15 bases. The CDR3 protein is CASRPWDGINQPQHF. The CDR3 nucleotides read TGTGCCAGCAGACCCTGGGACGGGATCAATCAGCCCCAGCATTTT.

V is TRBV15 and J is TRBJ1-4; D unresolved. Deletions cut 6 bases from V and 1 base from J, with 3 bases between. CDR3 size: 12 residues. The germline gives CDR1 LNHNV, CDR2 YYDKDF (reference sequence). The CDR3 loop is CATRETNEKLFF. The CDR3 DNA is TGTGCCACCAGGGAAACTAATGAAAAACTGTTTTTT.

This clonotype was seen ten or more times. The chain joins TRBV4-3 to TRBJ1-5, with D perhaps TRBD1 (6 bases). This CDR3 comprises 15 residues. V shed 0 bases and J shed 7 bases, with 13 bases lying between them. Germline CDR1 and CDR2: LGHNA and YSLEER. CDR3 in DNA: TGCGCCAGCAGCCAAGATAGTCAGGGGAACCAGCCCCAGCATTTT. Protein product: CASSQDSQGNQPQHF.

This clonotype came up many times. The genes are TRBV16 and TRBJ1-1; D ambiguous. V lost 2 bases, J lost 0 bases, and 4 bases lay in between. This CDR3 comprises 13 residues. CDR1 is KGHSY and CDR2 is FQNENV in the germline V gene. The CDR3 bases are TGTGCCAGCAGCCAAACCTTGAACACTGAAGCTTTCTTT. Translating gives CASSQTLNTEAFF.

This clonotype was counted ten times or more. The chain uses TRBV12-3 or TRBV12-4 and TRBJ1-2; D remains unclear. CDR3 length: 14 amino acids. V was cut by 6 bases and J by 8 bases, with 19 bases left in between. CDR3 nucleotides: TGTGCCAGCAGGGACGAGGACGGTGCTGGAGGCTACACCTTC. This gives the protein CASRDEDGAGGYTF.

There are a few counts of this clonotype. The chain employs TRBV4-1 and TRBJ2-2; 7 bases match TRBD2. Germline-derived CDR1 and CDR2 are MGHRA and YSYEKL. Trimming at V came to 1 base and at J to 6 bases, leaving 5 bases not matched to a gene. There are 15 residues in the CDR3. This CDR3 reads CASSQVQGGAGELFF. The CDR3 DNA sequence: TGCGCCAGCAGCCAAGTTCAGGGAGGGGCCGGGGAGCTGTTTTTT.

This clonotype came up a few times. This rearrangement joins TRBV27 to TRBJ2-2, with 12 positions matching TRBD1. The ends lost 8 bases at V and 7 bases at J; junction bases unmatched: 5. CDR3 length: 14 amino acids. Germline CDR1 MNHEY, CDR2 SMNVEV (reference sequence). CDR3 sequence reads: CASRDRGLGGELFF. The CDR3 region has the DNA TGTGCCAGCCGGGACAGGGGGCTGGGCGGGGAGCTGTTTTTT.

The chain links TRBV20-1 to TRBJ1-2, with 8 positions matching TRBD1. The CDR3 length is 14 residues. J was trimmed by 7 bases and V by 5 bases; bases with no gene match: 12. The germline V gene encodes CDR1 DFQATT and CDR2 SNEGSKA (reference sequence). CDR3 nucleotides: TGCAGTGCTTCACTAAACAGGGGGATTAGTGGCTACACCTTC. Protein: CSASLNRGISGYTF.

In its sample, this clonotype was seen a few times. CDR3 region: CASSNRDRGNSPLHF. The DNA of the CDR3 is TGTGCCAGCAGTAACCGGGACAGGGGTAATTCACCCCTCCACTTT. The chain employs TRBV6-5 and TRBJ1-6, with 10 bases fitting TRBD1. Germline V CDR1 and CDR2: MNHEY, SVGAGI. The ends lost 5 bases at V and 6 bases at J; junction bases unmatched: 4. The CDR3 spans 15 residues.

The chain couples TRBV25-1 to TRBJ1-6; D unresolved. The CDR3 loop spans 14 amino acids. V lost 4 bases and J lost 7, with 11 bases in between. CDR1 is MGHDK, CDR2 SYGVNS, per germline. CDR3: CASSAADGNSPLHF. Here the CDR3 DNA reads TGTGCCAGCAGTGCAGCGGACGGCAATTCACCCCTCCACTTT.

At least ten counts were recorded for this clonotype. This chain uses TRBV7-3 with TRBJ2-2, with unresolved D. Germline-derived CDR1 and CDR2 are SGHTA and FQGTGA. This CDR3 contains 13 residues. Trimming cost V 1 base and J 1 base, with 1 base left between them. The CDR3 is CASSLMNTGELFF. The CDR3 nucleotides read TGTGCCAGCAGCTTAATGAACACCGGGGAGCTGTTTTTT. Full variable domain (remainder filled in from reference TRBV7-3 and TRBJ2-2): GAGVSQTPSNKVTEKGKYVELRCDPISGHTALYWYRQSLGQGPEFLIYFQGTGAADDSGLPNDRFFAVRPEGSVSTLKIQRTERGDSAVYLCASSLMNTGELFFGEGSRLTVL.

This clonotype was seen at least ten times. The chain joins TRBV28 to TRBJ2-3; 10 bases map to TRBD2. Germline V lookup: CDR1 MDHEN, CDR2 SYDVKM. The CDR3 loop spans 15 amino acids. The trim removed 7 bases at V and 9 bases at J, leaving 13 bases unmatched. The CDR3: CASTPRAETSGTQYF. For the CDR3, the DNA is TGTGCCAGCACCCCCCGCGCTGAGACTAGCGGGACGCAGTATTTT.

This clonotype has just a few counts. The chain recombines TRBV7-2 with TRBJ2-4; 14 bases agree with TRBD2. Germline loops: CDR1 SGHTA, CDR2 FQGNSA. CDR3 size: 17 residues. V gave up 5 bases and J gave up 7 bases; unmatched junction bases: 10. CDR3 nucleotide sequence: TGTGCCAGCAGCCCCCGACTAGCGGGGGGGCCGCAGAACATTCAGTACTTC. Translated: CASSPRLAGGPQNIQYF.

This clonotype came up a few times. The rearrangement uses TRBV7-2 and TRBJ1-6; D is undetermined. The ends were cut back, 1 base at V and 9 bases at J, with 13 bases in the middle. The CDR3 is made up of 15 amino acids. Germline V gene data show CDR1 as SGHTA and CDR2 as FQGNSA. This chain's CDR3 is CASSLGPAGFSPLHF. The CDR3 DNA follows: TGTGCCAGCAGCTTAGGTCCGGCGGGGTTTTCACCCCTCCACTTT. The full variable domain, completed using reference TRBV7-2 and TRBJ1-6, is GAGVSQSPSNKVTEKGKDVELRCDPISGHTALYWYRQSLGQGLEFLIYFQGNSAPDKSGLPSDRFSAERTGGSVSTLTIQRTQQEDSAVYLCASSLGPAGFSPLHFGNGTRLTVT.

Only a few counts were recorded for this clonotype. The genes are TRBV14 and TRBJ1-4; 10 bases line up with TRBD1. Germline-derived CDR1 and CDR2 are SGHDN and FVKESK. J lost 8 bases, V lost 6 bases, and 9 bases had no gene match. The CDR3 has 15 amino acids. CDR3 sequence reads: CASSFDRGRREKLFF. CDR3 bases: TGTGCCAGCAGTTTTGACAGGGGGCGACGAGAAAAACTGTTTTTT.

The chain combines TRBV18 with TRBJ2-3; 13 bases match TRBD2. Trimming removed 3 bases from V and 5 bases from J; junction bases left unmatched: 5. Germline CDR1 and CDR2: KGHSH and LQKENI. The CDR3 contains 16 residues. CDR3 nucleotide sequence: TGTGCCAGCTCACCCAGACTAGCGGGGGGTCAAGATACGCAGTATTTT. Translation gives CASSPRLAGGQDTQYF.

The table lists this clonotype with a few counts. The genes are TRBV6-5 and TRBJ2-1; TRBD2 might be the D (6 bases). V gave up 2 bases and J gave up 7 bases, with 9 bases separating them. Per the germline V gene, CDR1 is MNHEY and CDR2 is SVGAGI. This CDR3 contains 13 residues. The CDR3 loop is CASSYTLANEQFF. The CDR3, as DNA: TGTGCCAGCAGTTACACTCTAGCGAATGAGCAGTTCTTC.

The chain links TRBV30 to TRBJ2-5; D gene uncertain. Germline V gene data show CDR1 as GTSNPN and CDR2 as SVGIG (reference sequence). V was trimmed by 0 bases and J by 4 bases, leaving 9 bases between them. The CDR3 is 13 residues long. CDR3 bases: TGTGCCTGGAGTGTACCGGCAAGAGAGACCCAGTACTTC. The encoded protein is CAWSVPARETQYF.

J is TRBJ1-3 and V is TRBV29-1; the D is unclear. Germline V lookup: CDR1 SQVTM, CDR2 ANQGSEA. The germline V and J ends were trimmed by 1 base and 3 bases, with 4 bases remaining between them. This CDR3 contains 12 residues. The CDR3 is CSVEAGGNTIYF. CDR3 nucleotides: TGCAGCGTTGAAGCGGGTGGAAACACCATATATTTT. Full variable domain (remainder filled in from reference TRBV29-1 and TRBJ1-3): SAVISQKPSRDICQRGTSLTIQCQVDSQVTMMFWYRQQPGQSLTLIATANQGSEATYESGFVIDKFPISRPNLTFSTLTVSNMSPEDSSIYLCSVEAGGNTIYFGEGSWLTVV.

This clonotype was observed a few times. V usage is TRBV5-1 and J usage is TRBJ2-3; the D call may be TRBD1 or TRBD2 (5 bases each). Germline lookup yields CDR1 SGHRS and CDR2 YFSETQ. The V gene lost 4 bases and the J gene lost 0 bases, with 12 bases spanning the gap. The CDR3 contains 15 residues. The CDR3 loop reads CASSAGTASTDTQYF. For the CDR3, the DNA is TGCGCCAGCAGCGCCGGGACCGCTAGCACAGATACGCAGTATTTT.

In this sample, this clonotype turned up a few times. This chain connects TRBV6-5 to TRBJ1-2; 9 nucleotides agree with TRBD1. Germline trimming cut 5 bases from V and 6 bases from J; bases unmatched to any gene: 4. The CDR3 sequence is 13 residues long. Germline V gene data show CDR1 as MNHEY and CDR2 as SVGAGI. The CDR3 here is CASSTWTGDGYTF. The CDR3 bases are TGTGCCAGCAGTACCTGGACAGGGGATGGCTACACCTTC.

This clonotype was counted ten times or more. This sequence joins TRBV7-2 and TRBJ2-5; D remains ambiguous. The CDR3 sequence is 14 residues long. Germline V gene data show CDR1 as SGHTA and CDR2 as FQGNSA. With 5 bases removed from V and 0 bases from J, the gap between germline ends came to 10 bases. CDR3 nucleotides: TGTGCCAGCAGCCGAGAGACGTACCAAGAGACCCAGTACTTC. Translating gives CASSRETYQETQYF. Full variable domain (outside the CDR3, taken from reference TRBV7-2 and TRBJ2-5): GAGVSQSPSNKVTEKGKDVELRCDPISGHTALYWYRQSLGQGLEFLIYFQGNSAPDKSGLPSDRFSAERTGGSVSTLTIQRTQQEDSAVYLCASSRETYQETQYFGPGTRLLVL.

This clonotype was found a few times. The rearrangement links TRBV12-3 or TRBV12-4 to TRBJ1-1; 7 nucleotides match TRBD1. After removal of 6 bases from V and 6 bases from J, the junction contained 7 bases not matched to a gene. This CDR3 comprises 13 residues. The CDR3, as DNA: TGTGCCAGCAGCCCAGGGGGTCGGTCTGAAGCTTTCTTT. Amino acid sequence: CASSPGGRSEAFF.

This clonotype was counted only a few times. CDR3 residues: CASSATGEETQYF. The CDR3, as DNA: TGCGCCAGCAGTGCTACCGGCGAAGAGACCCAGTACTTC. This chain links TRBV10-1 with TRBJ2-5, with D uncertain. Trimming took 4 bases from V and 3 from J, leaving 9 bases between them. The CDR3 contains 13 residues. The germline gives CDR1 WNHNN, CDR2 SYGVQD (reference sequence).

This clonotype was observed many times. V gene TRBV18 combines with J gene TRBJ2-1; weak D call: TRBD1 (6 bases). Germline V lookup: CDR1 KGHSH, CDR2 LQKENI. V was clipped by 2 bases and J by 4 bases, with 6 bases between them. This CDR3 contains 13 residues. CDR3: CASSPGQYNEQFF. CDR3 DNA: TGTGCCAGCTCACCAGGACAGTACAATGAGCAGTTCTTC.

This clonotype was counted between two and nine times. The chain joins TRBV6-5 to TRBJ2-7; 8 bases are a match to TRBD1. In germline, CDR1 is MNHEY, CDR2 SVGAGI. The CDR3 extends over 14 amino acids. Losses at the gene ends were 5 bases for V and 7 bases for J; bases not matched to a gene: 10. CDR3 coding DNA: TGTGCCAGCAGTCCAGTCAGGGGGCCGTGGGAGCAGTACTTC. This translates into CASSPVRGPWEQYF.

This clonotype appeared a few times. The V call is TRBV7-9, the J call TRBJ1-1; no definite D call. CDR3 length: 14 residues. The germline CDR1 and CDR2 sequences are SEHNR and FQNEAQ (reference sequence). Deletions cut 3 bases from V and 4 bases from J, with 12 bases between. The CDR3 DNA sequence: TGTGCCAGCAGCTTTGAGTCGGGATCCACTGAAGCTTTCTTT. Its protein is CASSFESGSTEAFF.

The CDR3 region has the DNA TGTGCCAGCAGCCAAAGACAGGGACAGGCGGCTTTCTTT. It codes for CASSQRQGQAAFF. The V gene is TRBV6-2 or TRBV6-3, the J gene TRBJ1-1, with TRBD1 identical over 8 bases. Per the germline V gene, CDR1 is MNHEY and CDR2 is SVGEGT. This CDR3 contains 13 residues. The junction had 11 bases not matched to a gene; V was cut back by 6 bases and J by 11 bases.

The chain has TRBV10-3 and TRBJ1-5; TRBD1 agrees at 10 bases. The CDR3 consists of 15 residues. V trimming: 6 bases; J trimming: 2 bases; junction bases outside the gene matches: 4. From germline, CDR1 is ENHRY and CDR2 SYGVKD. CDR3: CAISLGTGGNQPQHF. For the CDR3, the DNA is TGTGCCATCAGCCTAGGGACAGGGGGCAATCAGCCCCAGCATTTT.